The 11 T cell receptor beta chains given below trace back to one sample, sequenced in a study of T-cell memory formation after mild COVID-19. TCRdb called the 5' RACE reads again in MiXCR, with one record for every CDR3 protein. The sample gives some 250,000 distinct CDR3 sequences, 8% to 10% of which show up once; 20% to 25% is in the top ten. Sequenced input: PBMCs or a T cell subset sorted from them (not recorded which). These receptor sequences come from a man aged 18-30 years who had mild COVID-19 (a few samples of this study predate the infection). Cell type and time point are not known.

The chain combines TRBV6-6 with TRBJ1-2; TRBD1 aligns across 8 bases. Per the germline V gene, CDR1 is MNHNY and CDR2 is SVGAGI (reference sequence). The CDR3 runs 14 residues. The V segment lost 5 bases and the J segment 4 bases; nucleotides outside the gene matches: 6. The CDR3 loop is CASSRTDRVYGYTF. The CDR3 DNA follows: TGTGCCAGCAGTCGGACGGACAGGGTCTATGGCTACACCTTC.

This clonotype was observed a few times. The CDR3 loop is CASRKTSGGAETQYF. CDR3 nucleotides: TGTGCCAGCAGAAAGACTAGCGGGGGGGCGGAGACCCAGTACTTC. This chain joins TRBV7-2 and TRBJ2-5, with 14 bases fitting TRBD2. Germline loops: CDR1 SGHTA, CDR2 FQGNSA. V dropped 6 bases and J dropped 5; count of bases not matched to a gene: 5. This CDR3 spans 15 amino acids. Full variable domain (rest looked up from reference TRBV7-2 and TRBJ2-5): GAGVSQSPSNKVTEKGKDVELRCDPISGHTALYWYRQSLGQGLEFLIYFQGNSAPDKSGLPSDRFSAERTGGSVSTLTIQRTQQEDSAVYLCASRKTSGGAETQYFGPGTRLLVL.

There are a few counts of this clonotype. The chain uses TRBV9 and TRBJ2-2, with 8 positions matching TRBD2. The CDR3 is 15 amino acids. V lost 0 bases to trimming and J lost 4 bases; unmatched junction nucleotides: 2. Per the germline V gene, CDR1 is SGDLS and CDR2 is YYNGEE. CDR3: CASSVELAVTGELFF. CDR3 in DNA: TGTGCCAGCAGCGTAGAACTAGCGGTCACCGGGGAGCTGTTTTTT.

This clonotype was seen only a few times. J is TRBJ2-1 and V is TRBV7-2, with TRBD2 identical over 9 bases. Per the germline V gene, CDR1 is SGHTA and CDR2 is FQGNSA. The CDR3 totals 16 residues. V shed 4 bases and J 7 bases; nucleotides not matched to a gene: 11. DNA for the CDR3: TGTGCCAGCAGCTCCATAGGGGTAGCGGGGGTTAATGAGCAGTTCTTC. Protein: CASSSIGVAGVNEQFF.

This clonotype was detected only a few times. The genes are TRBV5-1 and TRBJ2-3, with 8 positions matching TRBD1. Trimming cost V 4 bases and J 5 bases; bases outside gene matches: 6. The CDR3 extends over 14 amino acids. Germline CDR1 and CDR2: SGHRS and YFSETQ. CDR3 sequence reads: CASSRQGFGDTQYF. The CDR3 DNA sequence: TGCGCCAGCAGCCGACAGGGGTTTGGAGATACGCAGTATTTT.

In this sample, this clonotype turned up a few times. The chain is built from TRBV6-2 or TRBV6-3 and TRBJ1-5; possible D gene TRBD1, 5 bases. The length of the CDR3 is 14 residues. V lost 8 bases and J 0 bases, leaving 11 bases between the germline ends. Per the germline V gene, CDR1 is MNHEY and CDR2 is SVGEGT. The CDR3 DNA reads TGTGCCAGCGCTAGGAGGGGTAGCAATCAGCCCCAGCATTTT. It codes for CASARRGSNQPQHF.

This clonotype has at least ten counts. The CDR3 nucleotides read TGTGCCAGCAGCGTACTAGCGGGGGTCGACAGGAATGAGCAGTTCTTC. It is translated as CASSVLAGVDRNEQFF. V and J are TRBV7-8 and TRBJ2-1, with 11 bases that match TRBD2. The CDR3 spans 16 residues. CDR1 SGHVS and CDR2 FQNEAQ come from the germline V gene. J lost 7 bases, V lost 5 bases, and 10 bases had no gene match.

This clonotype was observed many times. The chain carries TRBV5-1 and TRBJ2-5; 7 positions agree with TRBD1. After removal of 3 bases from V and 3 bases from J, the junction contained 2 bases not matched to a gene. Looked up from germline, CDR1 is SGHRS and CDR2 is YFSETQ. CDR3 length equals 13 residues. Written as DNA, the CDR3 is TGCGCCAGCAGCTCGGGACAGAAAGAGACCCAGTACTTC. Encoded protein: CASSSGQKETQYF. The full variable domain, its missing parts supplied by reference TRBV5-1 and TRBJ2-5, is KAGVTQTPRYLIKTRGQQVTLSCSPISGHRSVSWYQQTPGQGLQFLFEYFSETQRNKGNFPGRFSGRQFSNSRSEMNVSTLELGDSALYLCASSSGQKETQYFGPGTRLLVL.

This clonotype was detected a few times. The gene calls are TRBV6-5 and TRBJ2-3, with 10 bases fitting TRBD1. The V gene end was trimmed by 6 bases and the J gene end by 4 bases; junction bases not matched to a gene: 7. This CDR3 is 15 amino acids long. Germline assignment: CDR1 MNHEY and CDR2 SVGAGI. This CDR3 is CASSRGQGLSDTQYF. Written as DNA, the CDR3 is TGTGCCAGCAGCCGGGGACAGGGGCTTTCAGATACGCAGTATTTT.

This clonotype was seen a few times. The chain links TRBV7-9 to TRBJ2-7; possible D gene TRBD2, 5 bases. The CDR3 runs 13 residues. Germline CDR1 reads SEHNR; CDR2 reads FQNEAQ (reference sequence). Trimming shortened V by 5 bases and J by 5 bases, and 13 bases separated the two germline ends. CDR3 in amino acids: CASSVSLRDEQYF. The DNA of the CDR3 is TGTGCCAGCAGCGTCTCCCTGAGGGACGAGCAGTACTTC.

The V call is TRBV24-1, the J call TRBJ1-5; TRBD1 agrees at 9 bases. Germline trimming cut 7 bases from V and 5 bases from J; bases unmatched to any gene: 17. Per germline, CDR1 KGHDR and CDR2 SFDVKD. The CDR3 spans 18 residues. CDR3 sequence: CATSKPEPGTGLYQPQHF. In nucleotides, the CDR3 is TGTGCCACCAGCAAGCCTGAACCCGGGACAGGGCTCTATCAGCCCCAGCATTTT.